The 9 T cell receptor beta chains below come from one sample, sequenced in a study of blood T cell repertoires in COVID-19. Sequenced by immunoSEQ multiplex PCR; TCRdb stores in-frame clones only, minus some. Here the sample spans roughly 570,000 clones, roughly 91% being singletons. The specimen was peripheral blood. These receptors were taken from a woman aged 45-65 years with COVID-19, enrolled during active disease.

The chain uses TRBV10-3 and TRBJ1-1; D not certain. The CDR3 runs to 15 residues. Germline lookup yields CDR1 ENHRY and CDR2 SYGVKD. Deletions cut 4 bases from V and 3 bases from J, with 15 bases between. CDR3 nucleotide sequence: TGTGCCATCAGTGGAGACGGAGGTCCGTACACTGAAGCTTTCTTT. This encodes CAISGDGGPYTEAFF.

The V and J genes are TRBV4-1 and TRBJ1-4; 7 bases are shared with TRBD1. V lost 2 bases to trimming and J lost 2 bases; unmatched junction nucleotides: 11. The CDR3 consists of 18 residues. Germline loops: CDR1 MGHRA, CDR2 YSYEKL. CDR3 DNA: TGCGCCAGCAGCCAAATAGGGGGCGCGGGGTGGACTAATGAAAAACTGTTTTTT. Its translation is CASSQIGGAGWTNEKLFF.

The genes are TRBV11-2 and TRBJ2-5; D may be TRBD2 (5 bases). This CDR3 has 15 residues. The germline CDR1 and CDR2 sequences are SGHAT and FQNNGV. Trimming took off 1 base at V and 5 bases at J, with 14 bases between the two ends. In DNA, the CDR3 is TGTGCCAGCAGCTTAGCTAGCACCCTCGTGGAGACCCAGTACTTC. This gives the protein CASSLASTLVETQYF.

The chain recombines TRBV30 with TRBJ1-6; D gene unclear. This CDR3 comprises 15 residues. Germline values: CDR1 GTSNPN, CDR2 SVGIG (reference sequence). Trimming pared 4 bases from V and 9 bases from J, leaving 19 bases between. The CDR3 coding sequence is TGTGCCTGGACTCGACTCCCGAGGGAAGGTTCACCCCTCCACTTT. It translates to CAWTRLPREGSPLHF.

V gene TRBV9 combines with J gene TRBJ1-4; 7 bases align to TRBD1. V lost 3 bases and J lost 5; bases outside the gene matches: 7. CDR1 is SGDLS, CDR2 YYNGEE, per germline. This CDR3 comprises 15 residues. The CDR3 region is CASSARDSSNEKLFF. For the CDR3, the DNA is TGTGCCAGCAGCGCCCGGGACAGCTCGAATGAAAAACTGTTTTTT.

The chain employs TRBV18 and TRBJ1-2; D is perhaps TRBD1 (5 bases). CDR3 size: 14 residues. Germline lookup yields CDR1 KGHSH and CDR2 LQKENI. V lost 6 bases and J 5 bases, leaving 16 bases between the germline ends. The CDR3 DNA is TGTGCCAGCTCGCCTCAGGGTAAGGAGTATGGCTACACCTTC. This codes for CASSPQGKEYGYTF.

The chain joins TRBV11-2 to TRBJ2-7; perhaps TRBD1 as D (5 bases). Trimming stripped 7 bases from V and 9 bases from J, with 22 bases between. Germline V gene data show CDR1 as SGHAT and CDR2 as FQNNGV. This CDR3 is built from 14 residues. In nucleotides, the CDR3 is TGTGCCAGCACAACCCTAACAGGTCTCTTTGGGCAGTACTTC. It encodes CASTTLTGLFGQYF. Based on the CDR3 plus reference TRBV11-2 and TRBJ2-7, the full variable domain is EAGVAQSPRYKIIEKRQSVAFWCNPISGHATLYWYQQILGQGPKLLIQFQNNGVVDDSQLPKDRFSAERLKGVDSTLKIQPAKLEDSAVYLCASTTLTGLFGQYFGPGTRLTVT.

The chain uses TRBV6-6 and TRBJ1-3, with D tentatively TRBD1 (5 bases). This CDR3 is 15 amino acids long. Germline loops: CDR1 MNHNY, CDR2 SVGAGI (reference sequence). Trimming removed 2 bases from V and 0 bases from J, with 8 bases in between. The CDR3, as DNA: TGTGCCAGCAGTTACGACAGCCTCTCTGGAAACACCATATATTTT. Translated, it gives CASSYDSLSGNTIYF.

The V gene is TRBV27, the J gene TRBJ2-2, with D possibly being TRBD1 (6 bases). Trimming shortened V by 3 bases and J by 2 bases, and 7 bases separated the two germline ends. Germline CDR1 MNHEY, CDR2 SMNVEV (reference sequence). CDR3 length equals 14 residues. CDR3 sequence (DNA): TGTGCCAGCAGTTTGGGGGCAAACACCGGGGAGCTGTTTTTT. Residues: CASSLGANTGELFF.